The 4 T cell receptor beta chains given below trace back to one sample, sequenced in a study of shared T cell receptors in the human thymus. Some clones are missing from TCRdb's copy, which holds only in-frame ones; the method was immunoSEQ multiplex PCR. The table includes over 650,000 clones, about 87% detected once. This same sample was also part of a study on human thymus T cells.

Input material: thymocytes. The receptors derive from a boy under three years old with a congenital heart defect.

The rearrangement links TRBV5-6 to TRBJ1-1; 9 positions match TRBD1. The V gene end was trimmed by 4 bases and the J gene end by 0 bases; junction bases not matched to a gene: 13. CDR1 is SGHDT and CDR2 is YYEEEE in the germline V gene. This CDR3 comprises 18 residues. CDR3 DNA: TGTGCCAGCAGCAGGATACAGGGGGCTGGCCGGATGAACACTGAAGCTTTCTTT. Translated, it gives CASSRIQGAGRMNTEAFF.

This clone was seen only a few times. The chain carries TRBV28 and TRBJ2-5; no firm D call. The CDR3 extends over 14 amino acids. The germline V and J ends were trimmed by 3 bases and 3 bases, with 11 bases remaining between them. Germline V CDR1 and CDR2: MDHEN, SYDVKM. In DNA form, the CDR3 reads TGTGCCAGCAGTTTCGACTCAGAGGAAGAGACCCAGTACTTC. It encodes CASSFDSEEETQYF.

V and J are TRBV4-2 and TRBJ1-5; D is unresolved. Trimming removed 4 bases at V and 3 bases at J, with 7 bases between. This CDR3 is built from 13 residues. Germline V gives CDR1 LGHNA, CDR2 YNFKEQ. CDR3 residues: CASSRPDNQPQHF. CDR3 in DNA: TGTGCCAGCAGCCGCCCAGACAATCAGCCCCAGCATTTT.

This chain joins TRBV7-8 and TRBJ2-2; 8 bases align to TRBD1. The CDR3 runs to 16 residues. Germline V CDR1 and CDR2: SGHVS, FQNEAQ. The V gene end was trimmed by 4 bases and the J gene end by 2 bases; junction bases not matched to a gene: 6. CDR3 region: CASSSPTGGNTGELFF. CDR3 bases: TGTGCCAGCAGCTCCCCCACAGGGGGTAACACCGGGGAGCTGTTTTTT.